These T cell receptor beta chains were read from a single sample in a study of OX40 agonist ivuxolimab in advanced cancers. Method: immunoSEQ multiplex PCR; TCRdb's copy keeps in-frame clones and lacks some. The sample lists 26,000 or so clones; around 90% were seen once. The source material was CD4+ or CD8+ T cells sorted from blood, sampled in a trial of the OX40 agonist ivuxolimab. The receptor set was obtained from an adult with an advanced solid tumor such as melanoma, head and neck, liver or kidney cancer. Each CDR3 is given with its conserved first and last residue. Fields, in order: CDR3 length, clone size, V gene, D gene, J gene, CDR3 DNA, CDR3 protein. A D gene is named only where the DNA matches it firmly. Size is stated for part of the rows, as once, few or many counts, or as a class when the clone is expanded.

>15|-|TRBV15|-|TRBJ1-5
TGTGCCACCAGCAGCGAACGGGTCTCCAATCAGCCCCAGCATTTT
CATSSERVSNQPQHF
>16|-|TRBV10-3|-|TRBJ2-2
TGTGCCATCAGTGAGACGCCGGGCCCTGGGACCGGGGAGCTGTTTTTT
CAISETPGPGTGELFF
>14|-|TRBV14|-|TRBJ2-3
TGTGCCAGCAGCCAAGGTGTCAATCCAGATACGCAGTATTTT
CASSQGVNPDTQYF
>15|-|TRBV4-3|TRBD1|TRBJ2-5
TGCGCCAGCAGCCAAGTCATAGGGGGCGAAGAGACCCAGTACTTC
CASSQVIGGEETQYF
>15|-|TRBV19|-|TRBJ1-5
TGTGCCAGTAGTATAAGTTACGGATTAAATCAGCCCCAGCATTTT
CASSISYGLNQPQHF
>14|-|TRBV5-6|-|TRBJ1-2
TGTGCCAGCAGCTTGCCAGGGGTGGGCTATGGCTACACCTTC
CASSLPGVGYGYTF
>8|-|TRBV5-6|-|TRBJ2-7
TGTGCCAGCAGCTTTTCCTACTTC
CASSFSYF
>14|-|TRBV19|-|TRBJ2-1
TGTGCCAGTAGCTGGGATCTCTCCTACAATGAGCAGTTCTTC
CASSWDLSYNEQFF
>17|-|TRBV19|TRBD2|TRBJ2-3
TGTGCCAGTAGTGAGCGGGAGGGCTACTTCGGCACAGATACGCAGTATTTT
CASSEREGYFGTDTQYF
>15|-|TRBV11-3|-|TRBJ2-5
TGTGCCAGCAGCTTAGACTCAGGACTCCAAGAGACCCAGTACTTC
CASSLDSGLQETQYF
>15|-|TRBV4-3|-|TRBJ1-1
TGCGCCAGCAGCCAAGAATCCTATTGGAACACTGAAGCTTTCTTT
CASSQESYWNTEAFF
>14|once|TRBV7-2|-|TRBJ1-6
TGTGCCAGCAGCCCGGGGGGGTGGCGGTCACCCCTCCACTTT
CASSPGGWRSPLHF
>16|-|TRBV5-4|TRBD2|TRBJ2-3
TGTGCCAGCACCGCCCTACCGGGAGGGCCCACAGATACGCAGTATTTT
CASTALPGGPTDTQYF
>16|-|TRBV7-9|TRBD1|TRBJ2-3
TGTGCCAGCAGCCCCCCCGGGACAGGGAGGCGGGATACGCAGTATTTT
CASSPPGTGRRDTQYF
>16|-|TRBV15|-|TRBJ1-5
TGTGCCACCAGCAGAGAAATATGGGCAGGGGATCAGCCCCAGCATTTT
CATSREIWAGDQPQHF
>18|-|TRBV4-3|TRBD1|TRBJ1-6
TGCGCCAGCAGCCAAGATAAGGCGGGACAGGGGACTAGTCCACCCCTCCACTTT
CASSQDKAGQGTSPPLHF
>13|-|TRBV11-2|-|TRBJ2-1
TGTGCCAGCAGCTCGGACTCCCACAATGAGCAGTTCTTC
CASSSDSHNEQFF
>14|-|TRBV6-5|-|TRBJ1-1
TGTGCCAGCAGTTACTCGAGTCCGGGAGGTTCAGCTTTCTTT
CASSYSSPGGSAFF
>17|-|TRBV9|-|TRBJ2-1
TGTGCCAGCAGCGTGAAGGCAGGGGGGCAATTTTCCAATGAGCAGTTCTTC
CASSVKAGGQFSNEQFF